Following are 16 T cell receptor beta chains from one sample sequenced in a study of PD-1 blockade in classical Hodgkin lymphoma. TCRdb's table, derived via immunoSEQ multiplex PCR, lists solely in-frame clones and lacks some. The sample gives about 64,000 clones, roughly 92% of which show up once; 8% is in the top ten. This sample's time point: cycle 4 day 1 (C4D1), after 6 weeks of nivolumab. Each patient's relapse followed autologous stem cell transplantation, and brentuximab vedotin exposure varied. The material sequenced was peripheral blood mononuclear cells (PBMCs), taken before the fourth cycle of nivolumab. The receptors were gathered from a human donor with classical Hodgkin lymphoma.

The chain combines TRBV7-9 with TRBJ2-7; TRBD2 aligns across 8 bases. V gave up 5 bases and J gave up 2 bases; unmatched junction bases: 8. The CDR3 contains 15 residues. Germline CDR1 is SEHNR and CDR2 is FQNEAQ (reference sequence). In DNA, the CDR3 is TGTGCCAGCAGCCCCCTTTCCGGGGGGGCCTACGAGCAGTACTTC. It encodes CASSPLSGGAYEQYF.

The chain couples TRBV11-2 to TRBJ2-7, with D hard to call. Germline V gene lookup returns CDR1 SGHAT and CDR2 FQNNGV. CDR3 size: 15 residues. With 0 bases removed from V and 4 bases from J, the gap between germline ends came to 13 bases. The CDR3 sequence: CASSLDQAEFYEQYF. In nucleotides, the CDR3 is TGTGCCAGCAGCTTAGATCAGGCAGAATTTTACGAGCAGTACTTC. Full variable domain (outside the CDR3, taken from reference TRBV11-2 and TRBJ2-7): EAGVAQSPRYKIIEKRQSVAFWCNPISGHATLYWYQQILGQGPKLLIQFQNNGVVDDSQLPKDRFSAERLKGVDSTLKIQPAKLEDSAVYLCASSLDQAEFYEQYFGPGTRLTVT.

V is TRBV6-1 and J is TRBJ2-7; D is unclear. CDR1 MNHNS and CDR2 SASEGT come from the germline V gene. The ends were cut back, 6 bases at V and 7 bases at J, with 22 bases in the middle. The CDR3 extends over 15 amino acids. CDR3 coding DNA: TGTGCCAGCAGCCAGATGGCGGCCACCCCGTGGGAGCAGTACTTC. Amino acid sequence: CASSQMAATPWEQYF.

The J gene is TRBJ2-5, the V gene TRBV23-1; D gene unclear. TRBV23-1 qualifies as an ORF whose function is uncertain. The length of the CDR3 is 15 residues. V shed 0 bases and J shed 1 base, with 9 bases lying between them. The CDR3 protein is CASSQSDQIQETQYF. The CDR3 DNA follows: TGCGCCAGCAGTCAATCGGACCAGATCCAAGAGACCCAGTACTTC.

The V gene is TRBV7-9, the J gene TRBJ2-1, with D hard to call. The germline CDR1 and CDR2 sequences are SEHNR and FQNEAQ (reference sequence). The CDR3 loop spans 13 amino acids. Trimming shortened V by 4 bases and J by 4 bases, and 8 bases separated the two germline ends. DNA of the CDR3: TGTGCCAGCAGCTCCGACTCGTACAATGAGCAGTTCTTC. As protein: CASSSDSYNEQFF.

The rearrangement links TRBV5-6 to TRBJ2-7, with TRBD1 matching 7 bases. Losses at the gene ends were 1 base for V and 3 bases for J; bases not matched to a gene: 7. This CDR3 comprises 15 residues. Germline assignment: CDR1 SGHDT and CDR2 YYEEEE. The CDR3 DNA is TGTGCCAGCAGCTTGTGGACAGGAATCCTCTACGAGCAGTACTTC. Translation gives CASSLWTGILYEQYF.

The chain combines TRBV29-1 with TRBJ2-1, with a tentative D call TRBD2 (5 bases). CDR1 SQVTM and CDR2 ANQGSEA come from the germline V gene. With 1 base removed from V and 0 bases from J, the gap between germline ends came to 10 bases. This CDR3 comprises 15 residues. In DNA, the CDR3 is TGCAGCGTTGAAGGTGGGAGAGGCTCCTACAATGAGCAGTTCTTC. Amino acid sequence: CSVEGGRGSYNEQFF.

This chain uses TRBV5-6 with TRBJ2-7, with D uncertain. Germline assignment: CDR1 SGHDT and CDR2 YYEEEE. This CDR3 comprises 13 residues. V gave up 5 bases and J gave up 9 bases, with 18 bases separating them. The CDR3: CASSHRTTPRQYF. The CDR3 nucleotides read TGTGCCAGCAGTCACCGGACGACCCCTCGGCAGTACTTC.

In regard to this clone: The junction does not match germline at one end; this may be a read error. V and J are TRBV7-7 and TRBJ2-3, with 10 bases aligning to TRBD2. The CDR3 covers 16 residues. Germline assignment: CDR1 SSHAT and CDR2 FNYEAQ (reference sequence). The CDR3 loop reads CASSLGQRGGPDTQYF. The CDR3 nucleotides read TGTGCTAGCAGCTTAGGGCAGCGGGGGGGCCCTGATACGCAGTATTTT.

This sequence joins TRBV5-1 and TRBJ2-1; 10 nucleotides match TRBD1. The CDR3 has 16 residues. Germline trimming cut 3 bases from V and 7 bases from J; bases unmatched to any gene: 10. Germline V gene lookup returns CDR1 SGHRS and CDR2 YFSETQ. The CDR3 region has the DNA TGCGCCAGCAGCTGGCGAGACCGGGACAGGGGTAATGAGCAGTTCTTC. This codes for CASSWRDRDRGNEQFF.

The chain joins TRBV6-5 to TRBJ2-2; D may be TRBD1 or TRBD2 (5 bases each). Trimming shortened V by 8 bases and J by 6 bases, and 7 bases separated the two germline ends. Germline CDR1 reads MNHEY; CDR2 reads SVGAGI. There are 11 residues in the CDR3. The CDR3 region has the DNA TGTGCCAGCGAGGGGCCCGGGGAGCTGTTTTTT. It specifies CASEGPGELFF.

V usage is TRBV14 and J usage is TRBJ2-5, with 9 bases aligning to TRBD2. Germline V gene sequence: CDR1 SGHDN, CDR2 FVKESK. V shed 1 base and J 5 bases; nucleotides not matched to a gene: 17. The CDR3 totals 19 residues. The CDR3 nucleotides read TGTGCCAGCAGCCAAGGTGCGGGGGGGCCGATTTCGTTGGTGGAGACCCAGTACTTC. It codes for CASSQGAGGPISLVETQYF.

CDR3 in amino acids: CASSAGPSGGPGDEQFF. In DNA, the CDR3 is TGCGCCAGCAGCGCCGGACCCTCGGGAGGACCAGGGGATGAGCAGTTCTTC. V is TRBV4-1 and J is TRBJ2-1, with D possibly TRBD2 on 7 matching bases. V was cut by 5 bases and J by 8 bases, with 25 bases left in between. Germline CDR1 reads MGHRA; CDR2 reads YSYEKL. The CDR3 covers 17 residues.

This chain uses TRBV11-2 with TRBJ2-5, with TRBD1 matching over 7 bases. The CDR3 is made up of 17 amino acids. V lost 0 bases to trimming and J lost 0 bases; unmatched junction nucleotides: 7. Germline loops: CDR1 SGHAT, CDR2 FQNNGV. The CDR3 DNA sequence: TGTGCCAGCAGCTTAGATTTTAGCAGGGGGTACCAAGAGACCCAGTACTTC. Translated: CASSLDFSRGYQETQYF.

The chain combines TRBV28 with TRBJ2-6; the D gene is possibly TRBD1 (6 bases). CDR1 MDHEN and CDR2 SYDVKM come from the germline V gene. This CDR3 is built from 21 residues. V lost 3 bases and J 0 bases, leaving 24 bases between the germline ends. The CDR3 here is CASSFMWASQGALSGANVLTF. DNA of the CDR3: TGTGCCAGCAGTTTCATGTGGGCTTCACAGGGAGCTCTCTCTGGGGCCAACGTCCTGACTTTC.

The rearrangement joins TRBV5-1 to TRBJ1-2; D unresolved. The V end lost 0 bases, the J end lost 4 bases, and 10 bases lay between the germline ends. Germline V gene lookup returns CDR1 SGHRS and CDR2 YFSETQ. This CDR3 comprises 14 residues. The CDR3 DNA reads TGCGCCAGCAGCTTGGCCGGAGGATCCTATGGCTACACCTTC. Translation gives CASSLAGGSYGYTF. The variable domain in full, completed from reference TRBV5-1 and TRBJ1-2, reads KAGVTQTPRYLIKTRGQQVTLSCSPISGHRSVSWYQQTPGQGLQFLFEYFSETQRNKGNFPGRFSGRQFSNSRSEMNVSTLELGDSALYLCASSLAGGSYGYTFGSGTRLTVV.